This T cell receptor beta chain was sequenced in a study of shared clonotypes between healthy human individuals. Nashville, Tennessee was home to all donors, each a Caucasian adult. Study-level points and caveats: Having only a few donors restricted how much genetic and exposure-history diversity was captured.

As regards this clone: The antigen remains undetermined.

The ends were cut back, 6 bases at V and 5 bases at J, with 15 bases in the middle. The CDR3 has 13 residues. The V gene's germline CDR1 is SGHNT and CDR2 YYREEE (reference sequence). On sorted subsets, replicate PCRs used 200 to 250 ng DNA, or tens of thousands of T cell genomes. Here immunoSEQ multiplex PCR was the method, and the copy in TCRdb shows in-frame clones only, minus some. Found here are more than 1 million clones, roughly 74% of them singletons; the top ten hold approximately 0.52%. The V and J genes are TRBV5-4 and TRBJ2-7; no clear D. This TCR was sampled from a young man in good health. Some clones in this sample may be carry-over from other donors' samples. The sample comprised memory CD4+ T cells from PBMCs. Subset of the sample: CD45RA-negative fraction. This CDR3 is CASTHPALDEQYF. The CDR3 region has the DNA TGTGCCAGCACCCACCCCGCATTGGACGAGCAGTACTTC.